The present T cell receptor beta chain was sequenced within a study of CD8 T cells in Susac syndrome (dated by TCRdb to the late 2010s). For the wider study: Repertoire sequencing was used to test whether CD8+ T cell activation and differentiation in Susac syndrome was antigen driven. Overall results and qualifications from the work: The TCR sequencing and HLA analysis was acknowledged to have included a relatively small number of individuals.

The CDR3, from cysteine to phenylalanine, totals 12 residues. Of the read, only the CDR3 DNA is kept; its 36 bases are in frame from base 1. CDR1 and CDR2, looked up from the germline V gene, are MDHEN and SYDVKM. V is shortened by 4 bases, J by 8 bases, and the region joining them spans 11 bases. For this clonotype: Its specific antigen is unknown. Per-base quality was not reported, and no clone a single base away is much larger than it.

RNA was extracted using the RNeasy kit, and roughly 0.5 to 1 ug of the RNA was reverse transcribed with random hexamers. The immunoSEQ multiplex PCR assay, which covers 54 Vbeta and 13 Jbeta segments, was used to amplify TCR beta CDR3 regions. PCR amplification bias was corrected by using a synthetic template baseline for primer optimization and computational correction. On the authors' methods: Reads were assigned to V, D and J genes according to IMGT and analyzed in immunoSEQ Analyzer, with only productive sequences retained. Clonality was calculated as one minus the Shannon entropy normalized by log2 of the number of productive unique sequences. Public and private clones were assessed among the 100 most prevalent clones of each patient and control. Clones were defined as Susac-specific when absent from the healthy and MS cohorts, from roughly 1,100 published viral clones and from other ImmuneACCESS disease sequences. In-frame beta chains were kept once TCRdb had trimmed the public reads at Q25 with fastp and called clones with MiXCR. Every CDR3 protein is listed once, alongside the most common genes and DNA of its rows. The V and J calls follow TCRdb's processing rather than the paper's. For this sample there are 180,000 or so distinct CDR3 sequences; 85% to 95% appear just once. About 0.094% of the sample goes to the ten largest clones.

Peripheral blood CD8+ and CD4+ T cells from healthy donors, Susac syndrome patients and multiple sclerosis patients were profiled using high-throughput TCR beta sequencing. Healthy donors were included as age- and sex-matched controls. Bulk CD8+ and CD4+ T cells were purified by magnetic negative isolation, whereas CD8+ TEMRA cells were enriched by FACS. Blood was drawn into EDTA tubes, processed within 24 hours, and PBMCs were isolated by density gradient centrifugation. PBMCs intended for TCR sequencing were cryopreserved in liquid nitrogen and thawed later in a water bath at 37 degrees C. Purity of sorted or isolated CD4+, CD8+ and CD8+ TEMRA cells was at least 90%.

Material: CD4+ T cells from PBMCs. The chain couples TRBV28 to TRBJ1-2, with no D gene named confidently. The receptor comes from a human donor in good health. The DNA is as follows: TGTGCCAGCAGTTACGAAGTAGCGGGCTACACCTTC. Its protein product is CASSYEVAGYTF.